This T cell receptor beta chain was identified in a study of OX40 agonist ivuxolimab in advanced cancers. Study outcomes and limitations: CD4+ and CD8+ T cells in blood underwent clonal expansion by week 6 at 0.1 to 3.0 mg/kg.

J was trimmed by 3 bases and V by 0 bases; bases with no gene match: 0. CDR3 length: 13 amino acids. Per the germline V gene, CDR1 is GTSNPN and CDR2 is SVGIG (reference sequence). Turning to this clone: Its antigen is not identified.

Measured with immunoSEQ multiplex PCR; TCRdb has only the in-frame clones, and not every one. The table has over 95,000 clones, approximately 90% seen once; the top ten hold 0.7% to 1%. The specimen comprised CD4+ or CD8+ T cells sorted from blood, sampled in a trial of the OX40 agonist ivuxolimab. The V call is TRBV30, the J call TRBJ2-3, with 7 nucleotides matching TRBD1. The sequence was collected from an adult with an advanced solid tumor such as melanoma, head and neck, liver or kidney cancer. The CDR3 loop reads CAWSVQGTDTQYF. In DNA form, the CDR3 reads TGTGCCTGGAGTGTACAGGGGACAGATACGCAGTATTTT.